The T cell receptor (beta chain) described here comes from a study of control samples from healthy donors and cancer patients. Sequencing used immunoSEQ multiplex PCR; TCRdb keeps in-frame clones, though not all of them. Found here are about 90,000 clones, over 85% of them singletons; the top ten hold around 1.5%. This receptor was taken from a woman in her 30s in good health. The sequenced sample consisted of blood.

The CDR3 region has the DNA TGTGCCAGCAGCATCTCTGGAAACACCATATATTTT. Protein sequence: CASSISGNTIYF. The genes are TRBV6-5 and TRBJ1-3; no reliable D call. CDR1 is MNHEY, CDR2 SVGAGI, per germline. The V end was cut by 6 bases, the J end by 0 bases, with 3 bases between. This CDR3 has 12 residues.